A single TCR beta chain is shown here with its context. These data originate in a study of blood T cell repertoires in COVID-19. Adults between roughly 18 and 89 years of age took part from under 30 US areas. As handled by the study authors: Using reference gene primer amplification, nucleated cell counts were estimated. Sequencing used immunoSEQ multiplex PCR; TCRdb keeps in-frame clones, though not all of them. The DNA was the basis for D and trimming; V, J and clone size are from that table. The sample yields about 300,000 clones, about 85% seen once. The specimen sequenced was PBMCs or T cells enriched from blood (not recorded which). This clonotype was sampled from a woman in her thirties who had recovered from COVID-19.

As DNA, the CDR3 is TGTGCCAGCAGTTACTCCGGTCTAACGTCTGAAAAACTGTTTTTT. Protein product: CASSYSGLTSEKLFF. The chain employs TRBV6-5 and TRBJ1-4; D is unresolved. In germline, CDR1 is MNHEY, CDR2 SVGAGI. V lost 0 bases and J lost 7, with 12 bases in between. The length of the CDR3 is 15 residues.